Listed here are 16 T cell receptor beta chains from one sample, sequenced in a study of blood T cell repertoires in COVID-19. The table came from immunoSEQ multiplex PCR; TCRdb's copy has only in-frame clones and leaves some out. The data show approximately 140,000 clones, approximately 86% seen once. The sequencing input was peripheral blood. The receptor set was obtained from a woman in her fifties or sixties with active or convalescent COVID-19.

The CDR3 loop reads CASSIEVGSGVVQPQHF. In DNA, the CDR3 is TGTGCCAGTAGTATTGAGGTAGGTTCGGGAGTTGTACAGCCCCAGCATTTT. J is TRBJ1-5 and V is TRBV19, with no clear D. CDR3 size: 17 residues. V gave up 3 bases and J gave up 7 bases, with 22 bases separating them. Germline values: CDR1 LNHDA, CDR2 SQIVND (reference sequence).

Written as DNA, the CDR3 is TGCGCCACCGGGGACAGGGATCAGCCCCAGCATTTT. This encodes CATGDRDQPQHF. The chain has TRBV10-2 and TRBJ1-5, with 9 bases that match TRBD1. The CDR3 is made up of 12 amino acids. The germline V gene has CDR1 WSHSY and CDR2 SAAADI. V was clipped by 10 bases and J by 5 bases; unmatched bases: 3.

The chain employs TRBV19 and TRBJ2-3; tentatively, D is TRBD1 (5 bases). Germline V lookup: CDR1 LNHDA, CDR2 SQIVND (reference sequence). V shed 7 bases and J shed 2 bases, with 16 bases lying between them. The CDR3 runs to 15 residues. This CDR3 reads CASTPRQPPTDTQYF. CDR3 DNA: TGTGCCAGTACCCCGAGACAGCCCCCCACAGATACGCAGTATTTT.

The chain has TRBV19 and TRBJ1-5; TRBD1 is a possible D gene (5 bases). With 0 bases removed from V and 2 bases from J, the gap between germline ends came to 8 bases. In germline, CDR1 is LNHDA, CDR2 SQIVND (reference sequence). CDR3 size: 15 residues. The CDR3 is CASSIDRGGNQPQHF. In DNA form, the CDR3 reads TGTGCCAGTAGTATAGATCGGGGGGGCAATCAGCCCCAGCATTTT.

This chain links TRBV5-4 with TRBJ1-4; the D gene is possibly TRBD1 (5 bases). Germline V lookup: CDR1 SGHNT, CDR2 YYREEE (reference sequence). The CDR3 contains 12 residues. Trimming pared 2 bases from V and 8 bases from J, leaving 7 bases between. The CDR3 DNA reads as TGTGCCAGCAGCTTAACAGGAGAAAAACTGTTTTTT. Encoded protein: CASSLTGEKLFF. Full variable domain (outside the CDR3, taken from reference TRBV5-4 and TRBJ1-4): ETGVTQSPTHLIKTRGQQVTLRCSSQSGHNTVSWYQQALGQGPQFIFQYYREEENGRGNFPPRFSGLQFPNYSSELNVNALELDDSALYLCASSLTGEKLFFGSGTQLSVL.

This clone was recorded once. V is TRBV6-2 or TRBV6-3 and J is TRBJ2-7, with TRBD2 as a possible D gene (6 bases). Germline V gene sequence: CDR1 MNHEY, CDR2 SVGEGT. The CDR3 is 14 residues long. The V end lost 2 bases, the J end lost 3 bases, and 11 bases lay between the germline ends. The CDR3 bases are TGTGCCAGCAGTTACGCGGGAAGTAGCTACGAGCAGTACTTC. It encodes CASSYAGSSYEQYF.

The chain is built from TRBV19 and TRBJ1-2; 12 bases align to TRBD1. The CDR3 consists of 17 residues. Germline CDR1 is LNHDA and CDR2 is SQIVND (reference sequence). The V and J ends lost 4 bases and 1 base, in that order; junction bases with no gene match: 7. The CDR3 bases are TGTGCCAGTAGTAGTGCCCGGGACAGGGGGCTTAACTATGGCTACACCTTC. It is translated as CASSSARDRGLNYGYTF.

This sequence joins TRBV19 and TRBJ1-2; D gene unclear. V gave up 7 bases and J gave up 4 bases, with 13 bases separating them. Germline values: CDR1 LNHDA, CDR2 SQIVND (reference sequence). The CDR3 extends over 13 amino acids. The CDR3 loop reads CASTFGGRYGYTF. The CDR3 DNA reads TGTGCCAGTACTTTCGGAGGGCGCTATGGCTACACCTTC.

The chain combines TRBV7-9 with TRBJ2-5; the match to TRBD1 covers 7 bases. Germline V lookup: CDR1 SEHNR, CDR2 FQNEAQ (reference sequence). The length of the CDR3 is 15 residues. Trimming removed 5 bases from V and 3 bases from J; junction bases left unmatched: 9. This chain's CDR3 is CASSPRRQGEETQYF. The CDR3 coding sequence is TGTGCCAGCAGCCCGCGAAGACAGGGCGAAGAGACCCAGTACTTC. Complete variable domain (other parts from reference TRBV7-9 and TRBJ2-5): DTGVSQNPRHKITKRGQNVTFRCDPISEHNRLYWYRQTLGQGPEFLTYFQNEAQLEKSRLLSDRFSAERPKGSFSTLEIQRTEQGDSAMYLCASSPRRQGEETQYFGPGTRLLVL.

Points on this clone: Its ends do not fully match the called genes, so a read error is possible. The CDR3 sequence: CASSLGARPNANTGELFF. CDR3 sequence (DNA): TGTGCTAGCAGCTTAGGCGCCAGGCCGAACGCGAACACCGGGGAGCTGTTTTTT. The rearrangement uses TRBV7-7 and TRBJ2-2; unclear D gene. The length of the CDR3 is 18 residues. Germline CDR1 and CDR2: SSHAT and FNYEAQ (reference sequence).

The CDR3 loop is CASSLAPGNEKLFF. The CDR3 DNA is TGTGCCAGCAGCTTAGCGCCGGGTAATGAAAAACTGTTTTTT. This chain connects TRBV7-8 to TRBJ1-4; D not certain. The V and J ends lost 0 bases and 4 bases respectively, with 6 bases between them. The CDR3 covers 14 residues. Germline V lookup: CDR1 SGHVS, CDR2 FQNEAQ.

This chain links TRBV7-9 with TRBJ1-4; TRBD1 agrees at 10 bases. Germline assignment: CDR1 SEHNR and CDR2 FQNEAQ (reference sequence). The CDR3 is 18 residues long. V was clipped by 4 bases and J by 4 bases; unmatched bases: 12. The DNA of the CDR3 is TGTGCCAGCAGCTCGCCGAGACCGGGGGACAGGGGTAATGAAAAACTGTTTTTT. Its translation is CASSSPRPGDRGNEKLFF.

This chain uses TRBV6-5 with TRBJ1-6; D may be TRBD1 (5 bases). This CDR3 has 13 amino acids. Deletions cut 6 bases from V and 7 bases from J, with 10 bases between. Per germline, CDR1 MNHEY and CDR2 SVGAGI. The CDR3 loop reads CASRQTGNSPLHF. Here the CDR3 DNA reads TGTGCCAGCAGACAAACAGGAAATTCACCCCTCCACTTT.

J is TRBJ1-1 and V is TRBV6-1; maybe TRBD1 (5 bases). This CDR3 contains 12 residues. Trimming removed 3 bases at V and 7 bases at J, with 9 bases between. CDR1 is MNHNS, CDR2 SASEGT, per germline. The CDR3 DNA is TGTGCCAGCAGTGAGACGACAGTTGAAGCTTTCTTT. Its translation is CASSETTVEAFF.

The rearrangement joins TRBV5-5 to TRBJ1-6, with D unclear. V shed 2 bases and J shed 7 bases, with 25 bases lying between them. The germline V gene has CDR1 SGHKS and CDR2 YYEKEE (reference sequence). The CDR3 covers 19 residues. CDR3 region: CASSFRDGLFWFGNSPLHF. The CDR3 bases are TGTGCCAGCAGCTTTCGGGATGGACTATTCTGGTTCGGGAATTCACCCCTCCACTTT. Using reference TRBV5-5 and TRBJ1-6 for the parts outside the CDR3, the full variable domain is DAGVTQSPTHLIKTRGQQVTLRCSPISGHKSVSWYQQVLGQGPQFIFQYYEKEERGRGNFPDRFSARQFPNYSSELNVNALLLGDSALYLCASSFRDGLFWFGNSPLHFGNGTRLTVT.

The V gene is TRBV11-2, the J gene TRBJ1-3; no clear D. CDR3 size: 14 residues. Germline loops: CDR1 SGHAT, CDR2 FQNNGV. The germline V and J ends were trimmed by 0 bases and 4 bases, with 7 bases remaining between them. The CDR3 sequence: CASSLEAGGNTIYF. CDR3 nucleotides: TGTGCCAGCAGCTTAGAAGCGGGCGGAAACACCATATATTTT. The complete variable domain, with remaining parts taken from reference TRBV11-2 and TRBJ1-3, reads EAGVAQSPRYKIIEKRQSVAFWCNPISGHATLYWYQQILGQGPKLLIQFQNNGVVDDSQLPKDRFSAERLKGVDSTLKIQPAKLEDSAVYLCASSLEAGGNTIYFGEGSWLTVV.